Sequencing of this T cell receptor beta chain was carried out in a study of PD-1 blockade in classical Hodgkin lymphoma (dated by TCRdb to the early 2020s). For the study in its entirety: Nivolumab dosing was 3 mg/kg intravenously every 2 weeks, continuing until either disease progression or unacceptable toxicity. To define a peripheral blood immune signature of response to PD-1 blockade in classical Hodgkin lymphoma, the study combined TCR beta sequencing with CyTOF. Beyond this particular receptor, the publication reports: Baseline TCR diversity was reported to be lower in newly diagnosed patients than in healthy donors, and even lower in relapsed/refractory patients. Among trial patients, those achieving complete response had baseline diversity similar to that of newly diagnosed patients, while diversity was significantly lower in partial responders and progressors. CD4+ but not CD8+ TCR diversity rose significantly by C4D1 (p=0.0027 vs p=0.16), most apparent in complete responders (p=0.02). Only a single clinical trial cohort was studied, and what caused the repertoire differences, possibly disease activity or prior therapy, remained undefined. Lower diversity was observed in patients in whom nivolumab was started less than 1 year after ASCT, and these patients were excluded from later analyses so that confounding by immune reconstitution would be avoided.

Concerning this clone: Its antigen specificity is not known. Base qualities are not recorded, but no much larger clone differs from it by a single base.

At the junction V is shortened by 5 bases and J by 7 bases; bases outside the gene matches: 8. Measured from the cysteine to the phenylalanine, the CDR3 is 13 residues long. Only the CDR3 DNA stays, 39 bases, in frame from base 1. CDR1 GTSNPN and CDR2 SVGIG are derived from the germline V gene (reference sequence). This sample's time point label indicates: cycle 1 day 1 (C1D1), immediately before nivolumab initiation. Every trial patient had relapsed following autologous stem cell transplantation, and prior brentuximab vedotin exposure was what differed among cohorts A, B and C. The trial cohort included 56 patients with relapsed/refractory classical Hodgkin lymphoma, and each patient had a best overall response of complete response, partial response or progressive disease. Trial patients were treated with single-agent nivolumab in the multi-cohort phase II CheckMate 205 trial. Best overall response was determined by an independent review committee according to the 2007 International Working Group response criteria. PBMCs from the trial were collected at three points: immediately before nivolumab initiation (C1D1), and during therapy at cycle 2 day 1 and cycle 4 day 1. Peripheral blood was collected in 8 mL Vacutainer Cell Preparation Tubes, from which PBMCs were isolated by centrifugation and then cryopreserved.

Genomic DNA was extracted with the Qiagen DNeasy kit from unsorted PBMCs and from negatively selected CD4+ and CD8+ fractions. Using primers that anneal to V and J segments, immunoSEQ multiplex PCR amplified the TCR beta CDR3 regions. Amplification bias was minimized using a synthetic immune receptor repertoire, and residual bias was removed computationally after sequencing. The published analysis was carried out like this. Repertoire diversity was quantified as the Shannon entropy index using custom Python scripts. Unsorted, CD4+ and CD8+ repertoires were examined separately, except in combined analyses, for which CD4+ and CD8+ sequences were merged in silico. A clone was considered expanded if an increase in frequency of at least 2-fold after treatment relative to C1D1 was found, and a pseudocount of 0.5 was applied to clones undetected at baseline. Singleton clones were defined as clones with 0 or 1 copy at C1D1, and non-singleton clones were defined as clones with 2 or more copies. Clones expanded in unsorted samples were assigned a CD4+, CD8+ or unknown annotation through matching of protein sequences in sorted samples from the same patient. Wilcoxon tests on paired samples were used to test changes in diversity from C1D1 to C4D1. The immuneACCESS repertoire file appears here via TCRdb, limited to in-frame rearrangements. These files lack a portion of the clones; in checked studies, under half of the deficit traces to unresolved V genes, and the cause of the others is not known. V, J and clone size are taken as reported in that table, and D and trimming were inferred from the DNA itself. A total of 12,000 to 15,000 clones appear in this sample, 85% to 90% of them only once. The top ten hold approximately 4.3% of the sample.

The clonotype was recovered from a human donor with classical Hodgkin lymphoma. The chain employs TRBV30 and TRBJ1-2, with 9 middle bases fitting TRBD1. The sample in question was peripheral blood mononuclear cells (PBMCs), obtained at baseline. The bases are TGTGCCTGGGGAAGACAGGGGGGAACTGGCTACACCTTC. This translates into CAWGRQGGTGYTF.